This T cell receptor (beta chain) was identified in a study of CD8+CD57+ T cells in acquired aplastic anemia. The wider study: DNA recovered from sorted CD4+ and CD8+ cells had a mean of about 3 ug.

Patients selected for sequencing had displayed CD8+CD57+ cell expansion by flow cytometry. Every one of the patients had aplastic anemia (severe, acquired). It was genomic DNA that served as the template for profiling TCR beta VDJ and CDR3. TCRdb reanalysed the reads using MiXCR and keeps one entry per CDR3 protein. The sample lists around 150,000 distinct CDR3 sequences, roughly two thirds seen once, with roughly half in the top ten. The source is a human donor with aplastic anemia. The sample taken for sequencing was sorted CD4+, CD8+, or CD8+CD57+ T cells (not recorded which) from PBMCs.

The DNA for the CDR3 is TGCAGTGCTAGGGGACAGCAGAACACTGAAGCTTTCTTT. This sequence encodes CSARGQQNTEAFF. J is TRBJ1-1 and V is TRBV20-1; 7 nucleotides align to TRBD1. This CDR3 has 13 residues. The V gene end was trimmed by 3 bases and the J gene end by 1 base; junction bases not matched to a gene: 2. In germline, CDR1 is DFQATT, CDR2 SNEGSKA (reference sequence).